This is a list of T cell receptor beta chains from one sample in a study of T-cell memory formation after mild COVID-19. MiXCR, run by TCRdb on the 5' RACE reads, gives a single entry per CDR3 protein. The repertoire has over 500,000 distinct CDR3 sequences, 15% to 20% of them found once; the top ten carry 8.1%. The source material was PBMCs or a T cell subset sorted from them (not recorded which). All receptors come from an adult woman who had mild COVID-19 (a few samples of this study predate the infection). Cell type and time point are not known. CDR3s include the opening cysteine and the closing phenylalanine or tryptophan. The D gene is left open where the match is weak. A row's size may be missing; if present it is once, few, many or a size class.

CDR3 protein: CASSLVHLAGGLSGEQYF
CDR3 DNA: TGTGCCAGCAGCTTAGTTCATCTAGCGGGAGGTCTTTCGGGCGAGCAGTACTTC
V gene: TRBV7-9
clone size: .
J gene: TRBJ2-7
D gene: TRBD2

CDR3 protein: CASSARVYEQYF
CDR3 DNA: TGTGCCAGCAGTGCTAGGGTCTACGAGCAGTACTTC
V gene: TRBV2
clone size: few
J gene: TRBJ2-7
D gene: .

CDR3 protein: CASSAGGTSGETQYF
CDR3 DNA: TGTGCCAGCAGTGCCGGAGGGACTAGCGGAGAGACCCAGTACTTC
V gene: TRBV25-1
clone size: .
J gene: TRBJ2-5
D gene: TRBD2

CDR3 protein: CATSDRWREEETQYF
CDR3 DNA: TGTGCCACCAGTGACCGTTGGCGGGAAGAAGAGACCCAGTACTTC
V gene: TRBV24-1
clone size: .
J gene: TRBJ2-5
D gene: .

CDR3 protein: CASSSYRDYYGYTF
CDR3 DNA: TGTGCCAGCAGTTCTTACCGGGACTACTATGGCTACACCTTC
V gene: TRBV27
clone size: .
J gene: TRBJ1-2
D gene: .

CDR3 protein: CASSQADSPLHF
CDR3 DNA: TGCGCCAGCAGCCAAGCGGATTCACCCCTCCACTTT
V gene: TRBV4-1
clone size: few
J gene: TRBJ1-6
D gene: .

CDR3 protein: CASSLGNTEQYF
CDR3 DNA: TGCGCCAGCAGCCTAGGAAACACCGAGCAGTACTTC
V gene: TRBV5-1
clone size: .
J gene: TRBJ2-7
D gene: .

CDR3 protein: CSVNRLNTEAFF
CDR3 DNA: TGCAGCGTTAACCGGCTGAACACTGAAGCTTTCTTT
V gene: TRBV29-1
clone size: .
J gene: TRBJ1-1
D gene: .

CDR3 protein: CASSIYPRTGNSYEQYF
CDR3 DNA: TGTGCCAGTAGTATTTACCCGAGGACAGGTAACTCCTACGAGCAGTACTTC
V gene: TRBV19
clone size: few
J gene: TRBJ2-7
D gene: TRBD1

CDR3 protein: CASSPDNFEQFF
CDR3 DNA: TGTGCCAGCTCACCGGACAATTTTGAGCAGTTCTTC
V gene: TRBV18
clone size: once
J gene: TRBJ2-1
D gene: .

CDR3 protein: CAWSVLVRGGTQYF
CDR3 DNA: TGTGCCTGGAGTGTACTCGTCCGAGGTGGGACCCAGTACTTC
V gene: TRBV30
clone size: .
J gene: TRBJ2-5
D gene: .

CDR3 protein: CASCLGENDEQFF
CDR3 DNA: TGTGCCAGCTGTCTTGGTGAGAACGATGAGCAGTTCTTC
V gene: TRBV7-9
clone size: few
J gene: TRBJ2-1
D gene: .

CDR3 protein: CSAPKGGRAWGYTF
CDR3 DNA: TGCAGTGCTCCGAAGGGTGGCAGGGCATGGGGCTACACCTTC
V gene: TRBV20-1
clone size: few
J gene: TRBJ1-2
D gene: .

CDR3 protein: CASSLTTGIHEQYF
CDR3 DNA: TGTGCCAGCAGCCTTACTACAGGGATCCACGAGCAGTACTTC
V gene: TRBV7-9
clone size: few
J gene: TRBJ2-7
D gene: .

CDR3 protein: CASSLDGVSTDTQYF
CDR3 DNA: TGCGCCAGCAGCTTAGACGGGGTGAGCACAGATACGCAGTATTTT
V gene: TRBV5-1
clone size: few
J gene: TRBJ2-3
D gene: .

CDR3 protein: CATPRSPGDYEQYF
CDR3 DNA: TGTGCCACCCCTCGGTCCCCAGGGGACTACGAGCAGTACTTC
V gene: TRBV18
clone size: .
J gene: TRBJ2-7
D gene: .

CDR3 protein: CASSPASGPRGGYTF
CDR3 DNA: TGTGCCAGCAGTCCGGCTTCCGGGCCCCGAGGGGGCTACACCTTC
V gene: TRBV12-3/TRBV12-4
clone size: .
J gene: TRBJ1-2
D gene: .

CDR3 protein: CASGSIAGYEQYF
CDR3 DNA: TGTGCTAGTGGGTCCATAGCGGGTTACGAGCAGTACTTC
V gene: TRBV12-5
clone size: .
J gene: TRBJ2-7
D gene: TRBD2

CDR3 protein: CASSSARGLVETQYF
CDR3 DNA: TGTGCCAGCAGTTCTGCCAGAGGACTGGTAGAGACCCAGTACTTC
V gene: TRBV28
clone size: .
J gene: TRBJ2-5
D gene: .

CDR3 protein: CASSPETGAPRWNEQFF
CDR3 DNA: TGCGCCAGCAGCCCTGAGACGGGGGCCCCGAGGTGGAATGAGCAGTTCTTC
V gene: TRBV5-1
clone size: .
J gene: TRBJ2-1
D gene: .

CDR3 protein: CATSAGVLDREAFF
CDR3 DNA: TGTGCCACCAGTGCCGGGGTGTTAGACAGGGAAGCTTTCTTT
V gene: TRBV24-1
clone size: .
J gene: TRBJ1-1
D gene: .

CDR3 protein: CASSRLTGQGTEAFF
CDR3 DNA: TGTGCCAGCAGTCGGCTCACAGGGCAGGGAACTGAAGCTTTCTTT
V gene: TRBV6-5
clone size: .
J gene: TRBJ1-1
D gene: .

CDR3 protein: CASSLLNTYEAFF
CDR3 DNA: TGTGCCAGCAGTTTGTTAAATACTTATGAAGCTTTCTTT
V gene: TRBV12-3/TRBV12-4
clone size: .
J gene: TRBJ1-1
D gene: .

CDR3 protein: CASSRIPTTAGGQGSTDTQYF
CDR3 DNA: TGCGCCAGCAGCCGTATCCCAACAACAGCGGGAGGACAGGGAAGCACAGATACGCAGTATTTT
V gene: TRBV5-1
clone size: many
J gene: TRBJ2-3
D gene: .

CDR3 protein: CASSQEEGLAGGNEQFF
CDR3 DNA: TGTGCCAGCAGCCAAGAAGAGGGACTAGCGGGAGGCAATGAGCAGTTCTTC
V gene: TRBV4-2
clone size: many
J gene: TRBJ2-1
D gene: TRBD2

CDR3 protein: CASRTSLEGQFF
CDR3 DNA: TGCGCCAGCAGAACGAGCTTAGAGGGGCAGTTCTTC
V gene: TRBV5-1
clone size: few
J gene: TRBJ2-1
D gene: .

CDR3 protein: CASSKFVGDTQYF
CDR3 DNA: TGTGCCAGCAGCAAGTTCGTGGGAGATACGCAGTATTTT
V gene: TRBV7-3
clone size: few
J gene: TRBJ2-3
D gene: .

CDR3 protein: CASSGGKRNPAGYTF
CDR3 DNA: TGTGCCAGCAGTGGGGGTAAGAGGAATCCAGCAGGCTACACCTTC
V gene: TRBV2
clone size: .
J gene: TRBJ1-2
D gene: .

CDR3 protein: CAISDYPGPTDNEQFF
CDR3 DNA: TGTGCCATCAGTGACTATCCGGGACCCACCGACAATGAGCAGTTCTTC
V gene: TRBV10-3
clone size: .
J gene: TRBJ2-1
D gene: .

CDR3 protein: CATKGSKGNTGELFF
CDR3 DNA: TGTGCCACCAAGGGAAGCAAGGGGAACACCGGGGAGCTGTTTTTT
V gene: TRBV24-1
clone size: few
J gene: TRBJ2-2
D gene: .

CDR3 protein: CASSFGTGGSGANVLTF
CDR3 DNA: TGTGCCAGCAGTTTCGGGACAGGGGGCTCTGGGGCCAACGTCCTGACTTTC
V gene: TRBV6-5
clone size: .
J gene: TRBJ2-6
D gene: TRBD1

CDR3 protein: CASSPGGLSSYNEQFF
CDR3 DNA: TGTGCCAGCAGCCCAGGGGGTTTGAGCTCCTACAATGAGCAGTTCTTC
V gene: TRBV9
clone size: few
J gene: TRBJ2-1
D gene: TRBD1

CDR3 protein: CASTGGQLQNTIYF
CDR3 DNA: TGTGCCAGTACCGGTGGGCAGCTCCAAAACACCATATATTTT
V gene: TRBV19
clone size: .
J gene: TRBJ1-3
D gene: .

CDR3 protein: CSVEDFSSGRAGGEQFF
CDR3 DNA: TGCAGCGTTGAAGATTTTTCTAGCGGGAGGGCCGGCGGTGAGCAGTTCTTC
V gene: TRBV29-1
clone size: .
J gene: TRBJ2-1
D gene: TRBD2

CDR3 protein: CASSRGLAGVGTGELFF
CDR3 DNA: TGTGCCAGCAGCCGAGGACTAGCGGGGGTGGGCACCGGGGAGCTGTTTTTT
V gene: TRBV12-3/TRBV12-4
clone size: many
J gene: TRBJ2-2
D gene: TRBD2

CDR3 protein: CASCLEASLNTGELFF
CDR3 DNA: TGTGCCAGCTGCCTGGAGGCCTCCTTGAACACCGGGGAGCTGTTTTTT
V gene: TRBV28
clone size: .
J gene: TRBJ2-2
D gene: .

CDR3 protein: CASSPTGTDPDTQYF
CDR3 DNA: TGTGCCAGCAGCCCTACCGGGACAGATCCAGATACGCAGTATTTT
V gene: TRBV9
clone size: .
J gene: TRBJ2-3
D gene: TRBD1

CDR3 protein: CATSDFDTSYGYTF
CDR3 DNA: TGTGCCACCAGTGATTTTGACACCTCCTATGGCTACACCTTC
V gene: TRBV24-1
clone size: .
J gene: TRBJ1-2
D gene: .

CDR3 protein: CSVDTPGDFGKLFF
CDR3 DNA: TGCAGCGTTGATACGCCCGGGGATTTCGGAAAACTGTTTTTT
V gene: TRBV29-1
clone size: .
J gene: TRBJ1-4
D gene: .

CDR3 protein: CASSFGGGISTEAFF
CDR3 DNA: TGTGCCAGCAGCTTCGGAGGGGGCATTAGCACTGAAGCTTTCTTT
V gene: TRBV7-9
clone size: .
J gene: TRBJ1-1
D gene: TRBD1

CDR3 protein: CASSLDGGDTDTQYF
CDR3 DNA: TGTGCCAGCAGCTTGGACGGGGGGGACACAGATACGCAGTATTTT
V gene: TRBV7-6
clone size: .
J gene: TRBJ2-3
D gene: TRBD2

CDR3 protein: CASSAKVPTDTQYF
CDR3 DNA: TGTGCCAGCAGTGCGAAGGTTCCCACAGATACGCAGTATTTT
V gene: TRBV6-4
clone size: few
J gene: TRBJ2-3
D gene: .

CDR3 protein: CASSFTGVEGYTF
CDR3 DNA: TGCGCCAGCAGCTTCACAGGGGTAGAGGGCTACACCTTC
V gene: TRBV5-1
clone size: .
J gene: TRBJ1-2
D gene: TRBD1

CDR3 protein: CASSGISGSSYNEQFF
CDR3 DNA: TGTGCCAGCAGTGGTATTAGCGGGAGCTCCTACAATGAGCAGTTCTTC
V gene: TRBV2
clone size: .
J gene: TRBJ2-1
D gene: TRBD2

CDR3 protein: CASSLRGSSEKLFF
CDR3 DNA: TGTGCCAGCAGCCTCAGGGGGTCGAGTGAAAAACTGTTTTTT
V gene: TRBV3-1
clone size: .
J gene: TRBJ1-4
D gene: TRBD1

CDR3 protein: CASKDPGNYGYTF
CDR3 DNA: TGTGCCAGCAAGGACCCCGGGAACTATGGCTACACCTTC
V gene: TRBV6-2/TRBV6-3
clone size: few
J gene: TRBJ1-2
D gene: .

CDR3 protein: CASSVGFTGPYEQYF
CDR3 DNA: TGTGCCAGCAGTGTCGGGTTTACAGGGCCCTACGAGCAGTACTTC
V gene: TRBV3-1
clone size: many
J gene: TRBJ2-7
D gene: .

CDR3 protein: CASSMIADTQYF
CDR3 DNA: TGTGCCAGCAGCATGATAGCGGATACGCAGTATTTT
V gene: TRBV27
clone size: .
J gene: TRBJ2-3
D gene: .

CDR3 protein: CTTRDNAPGETQYF
CDR3 DNA: TGCACCACCCGAGACAATGCCCCCGGGGAGACCCAGTACTTC
V gene: TRBV29-1
clone size: many
J gene: TRBJ2-5
D gene: .

CDR3 protein: CASVGSTEAFF
CDR3 DNA: TGTGCCAGCGTGGGGTCCACTGAAGCTTTCTTT
V gene: TRBV25-1
clone size: few
J gene: TRBJ1-1
D gene: .

CDR3 protein: CASSGPGQGRFQSSSGANVLTF
CDR3 DNA: TGCGCCAGCAGCGGTCCGGGACAGGGGCGATTTCAATCAAGCTCTGGGGCCAACGTCCTGACTTTC
V gene: TRBV5-1
clone size: .
J gene: TRBJ2-6
D gene: TRBD1

CDR3 protein: CATSRERIGEYEQYF
CDR3 DNA: TGTGCCACCAGCAGAGAGAGGATAGGGGAGTACGAGCAGTACTTC
V gene: TRBV15
clone size: .
J gene: TRBJ2-7
D gene: .

CDR3 protein: CAGGPSYEQYF
CDR3 DNA: TGTGCCGGGGGGCCCTCCTACGAGCAGTACTTC
V gene: TRBV10-3
clone size: .
J gene: TRBJ2-7
D gene: .

CDR3 protein: CASSSSLGTVSHYGYTF
CDR3 DNA: TGTGCCAGCAGTTCGTCCCTCGGGACAGTAAGTCACTATGGCTACACCTTC
V gene: TRBV12-3/TRBV12-4
clone size: .
J gene: TRBJ1-2
D gene: TRBD1